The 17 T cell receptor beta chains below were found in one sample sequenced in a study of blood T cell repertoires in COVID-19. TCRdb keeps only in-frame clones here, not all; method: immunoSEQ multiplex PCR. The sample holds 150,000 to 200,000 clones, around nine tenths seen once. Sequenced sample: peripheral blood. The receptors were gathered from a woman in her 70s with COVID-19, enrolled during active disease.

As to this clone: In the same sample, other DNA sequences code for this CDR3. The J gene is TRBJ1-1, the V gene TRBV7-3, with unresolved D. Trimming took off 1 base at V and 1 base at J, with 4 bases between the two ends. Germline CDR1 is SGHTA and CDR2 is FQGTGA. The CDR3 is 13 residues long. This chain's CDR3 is CASSLRQNTEAFF. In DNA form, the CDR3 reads TGTGCCAGCAGCTTAAGACAGAACACTGAAGCTTTCTTT.

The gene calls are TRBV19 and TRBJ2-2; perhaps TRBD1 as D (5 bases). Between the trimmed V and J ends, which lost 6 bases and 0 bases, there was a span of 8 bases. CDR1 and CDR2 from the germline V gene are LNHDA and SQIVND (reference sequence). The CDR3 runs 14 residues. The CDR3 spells CASRTAPNTGELFF. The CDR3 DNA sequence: TGTGCCAGTAGGACAGCCCCGAACACCGGGGAGCTGTTTTTT.

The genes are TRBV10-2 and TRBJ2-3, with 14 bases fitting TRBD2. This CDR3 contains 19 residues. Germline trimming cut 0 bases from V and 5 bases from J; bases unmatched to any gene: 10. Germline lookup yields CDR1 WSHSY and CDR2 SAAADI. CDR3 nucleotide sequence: TGCGCCAGCAGTGAGTCGACTCAAGGGACTAGCGGGAGAAAAGATACGCAGTATTTT. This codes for CASSESTQGTSGRKDTQYF.

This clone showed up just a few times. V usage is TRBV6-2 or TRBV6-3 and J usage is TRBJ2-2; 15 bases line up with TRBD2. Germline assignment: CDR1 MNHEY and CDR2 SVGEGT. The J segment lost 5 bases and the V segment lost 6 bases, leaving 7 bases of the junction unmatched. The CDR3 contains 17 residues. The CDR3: CASSRGLAGGGTGELFF. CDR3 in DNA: TGTGCCAGCAGCCGCGGACTAGCGGGAGGGGGTACCGGGGAGCTGTTTTTT.

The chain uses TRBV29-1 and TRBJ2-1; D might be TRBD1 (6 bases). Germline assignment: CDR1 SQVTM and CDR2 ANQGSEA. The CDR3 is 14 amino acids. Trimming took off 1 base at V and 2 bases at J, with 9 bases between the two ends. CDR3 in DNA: TGCAGCGTTGAAGTCCCAGGGGCCTACAATGAGCAGTTCTTC. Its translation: CSVEVPGAYNEQFF.

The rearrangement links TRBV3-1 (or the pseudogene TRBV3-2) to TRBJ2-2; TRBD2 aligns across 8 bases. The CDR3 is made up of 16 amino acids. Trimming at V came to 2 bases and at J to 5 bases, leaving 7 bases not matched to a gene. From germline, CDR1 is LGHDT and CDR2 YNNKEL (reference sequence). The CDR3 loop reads CASSQSSGSATGELFF. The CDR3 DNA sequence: TGTGCCAGCAGCCAATCAAGCGGGAGCGCTACCGGGGAGCTGTTTTTT.

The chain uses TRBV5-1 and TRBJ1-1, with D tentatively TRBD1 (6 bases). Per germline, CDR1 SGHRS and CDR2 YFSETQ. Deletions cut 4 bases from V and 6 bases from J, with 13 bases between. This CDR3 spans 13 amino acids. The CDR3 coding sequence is TGCGCCAGCAGCCCCGGACAGTTCGCTGAAGCTTTCTTT. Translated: CASSPGQFAEAFF. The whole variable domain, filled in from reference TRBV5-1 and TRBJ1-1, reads KAGVTQTPRYLIKTRGQQVTLSCSPISGHRSVSWYQQTPGQGLQFLFEYFSETQRNKGNFPGRFSGRQFSNSRSEMNVSTLELGDSALYLCASSPGQFAEAFFGQGTRLTVV.

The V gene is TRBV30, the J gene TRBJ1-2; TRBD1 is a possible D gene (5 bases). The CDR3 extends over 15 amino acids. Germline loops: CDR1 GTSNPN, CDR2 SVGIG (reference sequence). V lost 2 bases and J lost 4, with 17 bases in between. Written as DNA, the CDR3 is TGTGCCTGGAGTTACGGAGGGACCCCTACCTATGGCTACACCTTC. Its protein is CAWSYGGTPTYGYTF.

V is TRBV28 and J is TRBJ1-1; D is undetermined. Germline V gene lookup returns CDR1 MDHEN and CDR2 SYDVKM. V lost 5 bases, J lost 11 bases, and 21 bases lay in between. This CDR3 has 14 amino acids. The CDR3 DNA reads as TGTGCCAGCAGTCCTCACCACCCGGGATCCAGGGCTTTCTTT. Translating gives CASSPHHPGSRAFF.

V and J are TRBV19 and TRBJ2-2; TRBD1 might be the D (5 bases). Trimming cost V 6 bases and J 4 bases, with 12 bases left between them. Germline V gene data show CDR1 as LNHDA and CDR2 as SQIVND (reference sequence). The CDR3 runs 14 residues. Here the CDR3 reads CASRNRIATGELFF. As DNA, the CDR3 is TGTGCCAGTAGGAACAGGATTGCCACCGGGGAGCTGTTTTTT.

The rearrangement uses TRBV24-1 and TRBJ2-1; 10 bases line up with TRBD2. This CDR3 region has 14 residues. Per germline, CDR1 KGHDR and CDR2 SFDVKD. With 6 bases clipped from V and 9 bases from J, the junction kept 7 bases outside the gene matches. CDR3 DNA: TGTGCCACCAGTAGAGCGGGAGGGCACTTTGAGCAGTTCTTC. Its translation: CATSRAGGHFEQFF.

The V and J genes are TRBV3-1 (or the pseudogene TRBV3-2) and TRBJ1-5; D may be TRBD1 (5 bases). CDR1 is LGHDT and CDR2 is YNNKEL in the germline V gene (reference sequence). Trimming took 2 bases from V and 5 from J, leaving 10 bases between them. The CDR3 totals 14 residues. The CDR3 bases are TGTGCCAGCAGCCAACTGGGGCGCGATCAGCCCCAGCATTTT. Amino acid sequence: CASSQLGRDQPQHF.

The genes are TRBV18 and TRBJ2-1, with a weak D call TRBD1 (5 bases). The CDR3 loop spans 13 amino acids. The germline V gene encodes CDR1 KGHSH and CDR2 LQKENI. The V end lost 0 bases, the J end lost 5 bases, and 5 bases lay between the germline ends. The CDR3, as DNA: TGTGCCAGCTCACCACCAGGGGACAATGAGCAGTTCTTC. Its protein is CASSPPGDNEQFF.

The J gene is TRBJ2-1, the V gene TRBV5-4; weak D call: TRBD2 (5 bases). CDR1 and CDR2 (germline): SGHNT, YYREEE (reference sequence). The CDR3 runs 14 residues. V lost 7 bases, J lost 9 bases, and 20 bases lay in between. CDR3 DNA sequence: TGTGCCAGCCGCGAGGACTCCGCCTTACGTGAGCAGTTCTTC. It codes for CASREDSALREQFF. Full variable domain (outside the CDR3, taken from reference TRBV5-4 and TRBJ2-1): ETGVTQSPTHLIKTRGQQVTLRCSSQSGHNTVSWYQQALGQGPQFIFQYYREEENGRGNFPPRFSGLQFPNYSSELNVNALELDDSALYLCASREDSALREQFFGPGTRLTVL.

The CDR3 bases are TGTGCCAGCAGGGGGGGACTATCAGTCCGCGAGCAGTTCTTC. It specifies CASRGGLSVREQFF. J is TRBJ2-1 and V is TRBV3-1 (or the pseudogene TRBV3-2); 7 positions agree with TRBD2. Germline CDR1 reads LGHDT; CDR2 reads YNNKEL (reference sequence). This CDR3 is built from 14 residues. V trimming: 6 bases; J trimming: 10 bases; junction bases outside the gene matches: 12.

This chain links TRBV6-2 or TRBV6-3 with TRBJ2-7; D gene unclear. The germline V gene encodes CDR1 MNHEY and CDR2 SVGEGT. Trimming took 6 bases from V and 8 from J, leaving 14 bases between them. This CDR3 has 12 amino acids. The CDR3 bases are TGTGCCAGCAGCGACCGTGCGGCCAAGCAGTACTTC. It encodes CASSDRAAKQYF.

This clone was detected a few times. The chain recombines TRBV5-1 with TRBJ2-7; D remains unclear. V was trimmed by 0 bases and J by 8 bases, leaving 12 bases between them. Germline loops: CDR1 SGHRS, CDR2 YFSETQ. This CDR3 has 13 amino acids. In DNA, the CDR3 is TGCGCCAGCAGCTTGGGTCCACTAATTCAGCAGTACTTC. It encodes CASSLGPLIQQYF.